The present entry profiles one T cell receptor beta chain with its context. What it binds is not known. The CDR3 runs to 13 residues. Germline CDR1 ENHRY, CDR2 SYGVKD. With V trimmed by 11 bases and J by 2 bases, 6 bases remained unmatched. This entry is derived from a study of early T cells in non-severe SARS-CoV-2 infection. Notes on the study in general: Using VDJdb, the matching emphasized anti-spike CD8 responses while missing private and CD4 specificities.

Attachment of unique molecular identifiers was made to individual cDNA molecules. TCRdb recomputed calls from the 5' RACE reads with MiXCR, one row per CDR3 protein. The sample holds approximately 46,000 distinct CDR3 sequences, 20% to 25% seen once. Source: whole blood, taken at baseline. This chain uses TRBV10-3 with TRBJ2-5; 9 nucleotides agree with TRBD1. The sequence was obtained from an adult who was a healthcare worker with PCR-confirmed SARS-CoV-2 infection or an uninfected control (not recorded which). Here the CDR3 reads CAARTGDQETQYF. CDR3 coding DNA: TGTGCCGCACGGACAGGGGATCAAGAGACCCAGTACTTC.